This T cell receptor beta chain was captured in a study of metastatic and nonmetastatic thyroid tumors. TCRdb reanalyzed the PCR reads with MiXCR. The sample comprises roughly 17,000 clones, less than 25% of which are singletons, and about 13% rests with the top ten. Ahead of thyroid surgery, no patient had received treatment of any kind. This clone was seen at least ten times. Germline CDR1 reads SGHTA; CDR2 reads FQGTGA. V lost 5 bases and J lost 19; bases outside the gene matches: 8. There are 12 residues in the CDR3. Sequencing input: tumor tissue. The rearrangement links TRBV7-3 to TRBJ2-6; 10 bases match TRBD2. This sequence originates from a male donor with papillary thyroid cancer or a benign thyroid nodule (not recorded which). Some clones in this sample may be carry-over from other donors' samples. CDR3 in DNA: TGTGCCAGCAGCCGCTCCCTAGCGGGGGCTACTTTC. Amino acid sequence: CASSRSLAGATF. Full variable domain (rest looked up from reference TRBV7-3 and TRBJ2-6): GAGVSQTPSNKVTEKGKYVELRCDPISGHTALYWYRQSLGQGPEFLIYFQGTGAADDSGLPNDRFFAVRPEGSVSTLKIQRTERGDSAVYLCASSRSLAGATFGAGSRLTVL.